A selection of T cell receptor beta chains follows, all from one sample in a study. TCRdb fed the RT-PCR reads into MiXCR, producing one record per CDR3 protein. The sample lists about 700,000 distinct CDR3 sequences, over 12% occurring once. Sequencing was done on a sample of memory CD4+ T cells from blood. Receptors originate from a female donor in good health, serving as a healthy control. CDR3s include the opening cysteine and the closing phenylalanine or tryptophan. Each record gives: clone size, V gene, J gene, D gene, CDR3 DNA, CDR3 protein. A D gene is named only where the DNA matches it firmly. Each size is once, few, many, or a class for an expanded clone.

>few|TRBV20-1|TRBJ2-7|-
TGCAGTGCTAGACGCCCTGGGGGCGGGAGCCCCTCCTACGAGCAGTACTTC
CSARRPGGGSPSYEQYF
>many|TRBV6-1|TRBJ2-7|TRBD1
TGTGCCAGCAGTATCGGGACAGCCGAGCAGTACTTC
CASSIGTAEQYF
>few|TRBV28|TRBJ2-7|TRBD1
TGTGCCAGCAGTCACCGGGACAGGGTGTACTTC
CASSHRDRVYF
>many|TRBV9|TRBJ2-3|-
TGTGCCAGCAGCGTAGGTAGTGGGGATACGCAGTATTTT
CASSVGSGDTQYF
>few|TRBV18|TRBJ2-1|-
TGTGCCAGCTTTAAGAGGGACGCCTACAATGAGCAGTTCTTC
CASFKRDAYNEQFF
>few|TRBV9|TRBJ2-1|TRBD2
TGTGCCAGCAGCGTAACGGCTAGCGGGGGCTCCTACAATGAGCAGTTCTTC
CASSVTASGGSYNEQFF
>few|TRBV20-1|TRBJ1-4|TRBD1
TGCAGTGCTAGATTAAGGGACAGGGGGCTTGGTAATGAAAAACTGTTTTTT
CSARLRDRGLGNEKLFF
>many|TRBV12-3/TRBV12-4|TRBJ2-2|-
TGTGCCAGCTCTCAGGGGACCGGGGAGCTGTTTTTT
CASSQGTGELFF
>few|TRBV2|TRBJ2-1|-
TGTGCCAGCAGTGAAGATCTGGCGCGAGAGCAGTTCTTC
CASSEDLAREQFF
>many|TRBV6-5|TRBJ2-5|TRBD1
TGTGCCAGCAGTCTACCTCACTCCGGGACAGGGGAGGAGACCCAGTACTTC
CASSLPHSGTGEETQYF